The sequence of this T cell receptor (beta chain) was determined in a study of blood T cells in healthy people across ages. Together with a sample-barcoded 5' primer, a J-beta primer mix was included in a second PCR lasting about 6 to 11 cycles. TCRdb passed the 5' RACE reads through MiXCR, listing each CDR3 protein once. This repertoire shows about 640,000 distinct CDR3 sequences, approximately 30% found once; its top ten account for approximately 15%. CDR1 and CDR2 (germline): SGHTA, FQGNSA. The germline V and J ends were trimmed by 1 base and 4 bases, with 13 bases remaining between them. This CDR3 has 15 amino acids. The sample holds many counts of this clonotype. Donors were systemically healthy Caucasian individuals from Russia aged about 6 to 95 years.

The chain has TRBV7-2 and TRBJ1-2, with unresolved D. This TCR was sampled from an elderly woman in good health. Sequenced material: blood. The CDR3 region is CASSLERGWGYGYTF. Written as DNA, the CDR3 is TGTGCCAGCAGCTTAGAACGGGGATGGGGCTATGGCTACACCTTC.